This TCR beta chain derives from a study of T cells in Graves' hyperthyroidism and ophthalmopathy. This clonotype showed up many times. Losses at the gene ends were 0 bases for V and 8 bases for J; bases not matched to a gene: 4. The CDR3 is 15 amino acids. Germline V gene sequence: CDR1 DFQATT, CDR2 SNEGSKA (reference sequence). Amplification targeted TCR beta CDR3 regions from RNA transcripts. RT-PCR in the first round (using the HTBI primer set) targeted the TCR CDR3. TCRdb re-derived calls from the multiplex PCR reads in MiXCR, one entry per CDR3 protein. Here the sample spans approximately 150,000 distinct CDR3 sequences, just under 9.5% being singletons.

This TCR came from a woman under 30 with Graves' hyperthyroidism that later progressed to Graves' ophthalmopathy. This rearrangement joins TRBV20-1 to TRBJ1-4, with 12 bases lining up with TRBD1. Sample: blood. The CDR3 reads CSARDRDRGREKLFF. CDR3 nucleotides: TGCAGTGCTAGAGACCGGGACAGGGGGCGAGAAAAACTGTTTTTT.